This T cell receptor (beta chain) emerged from a study of CD8 T cells in ankylosing spondylitis (dated by TCRdb to between 2016 and 2019). Describing the broader study: The study profiled T cell receptor beta repertoires in healthy donors and ankylosing spondylitis patients to find disease-linked TCR variants. Peripheral blood samples were taken, and synovial fluid was additionally collected from ankylosing spondylitis patients. The whole study cohort included 85 to 120 healthy donors and 25 or so ankylosing spondylitis patients.

Results the study describes overall, beyond this receptor: According to the report, matched synovial fluid samples from ankylosing spondylitis patients were significantly enriched for the disease-linked clones. In peripheral blood, the disease-linked clones were found at relatively low frequencies and had a CD8+ phenotype. Blood from ankylosing spondylitis patients appeared to be characterized by a TCR beta motif made up of seven or eight highly homologous amino acid variants. Some motif variants had previously been reported in the synovial fluid and blood of reactive arthritis patients, which suggests shared mechanisms of disease initiation.

This clonotype was detected only a few times. Its antigen target is currently unknown. Base qualities were left out, and no much larger clone turns up one base away. The run used an Illumina HiSeq 2500. Quantitative 5'-RACE with molecular barcodes was the method used to prepare the TCR beta libraries. The study's processing was this. To identify disease-linked TCR variants, a new computational method was used, one built on a probabilistic model of VDJ rearrangement. TCRdb ran its own pipeline on the public reads, namely fastp trimming at Q25 and MiXCR clone calling, and kept in-frame beta chains. Rows with one shared CDR3 protein collapse into an entry with the most common genes and DNA. The V and J calls shown here were made by TCRdb, not taken from the authors' results. The sample table holds about 130,000 distinct CDR3 sequences, of which around 13% were seen once. Jointly, the top ten make up 2.5% to 3.5% of the sample.

For CDR1 and CDR2, the germline V gene lists SGHRS and YFSETQ. The CDR3 measures 14 amino acids from cysteine to phenylalanine. The kept DNA is CDR3 alone, 42 bases in frame from the first base. V and J are trimmed by 3 bases and 9 bases, and the gene matches miss 3 bases of the junction. The sample consisted of blood, either unsorted or a sorted T cell fraction (not recorded which). The chain is assembled from TRBV5-1 and TRBJ1-6, with 10 bases aligning to TRBD1. This clonotype originated in a female donor with ankylosing spondylitis or in good health (not recorded which). The nucleotides are TGCGCCAGCAGCTACGGACAGGGGGGTTCACCCCTCCACTTT. This gives the protein CASSYGQGGSPLHF.